The rows below give T cell receptor beta chains drawn from one sample of a study of T cells in Graves' hyperthyroidism and ophthalmopathy. TCRdb passed the multiplex PCR reads through MiXCR, listing each CDR3 protein once. The sample lists about 300,000 distinct CDR3 sequences; roughly a fifth were seen once. Sequencing was done on a sample of blood. The receptors shown here come from a man aged 50-60 years with Graves' ophthalmopathy. Both conserved end residues are part of each CDR3. D genes are given only for firm matches. Clone size, where shown, is once, few, many, or a class for clones that have expanded.

d_gene	abundance	v_gene	j_gene	CDR3aa	CDR3nt
TRBD2	few	TRBV12-3/TRBV12-4	TRBJ2-2	CASSSGTSIGELFF	TGTGCCAGCAGTTCCGGGACTAGTATCGGGGAGCTGTTTTTT
NA	NA	TRBV4-1	TRBJ2-3	CASSQVGAKTDTQYF	TGCGCCAGCAGCCAAGTGGGGGCTAAAACAGATACGCAGTATTTT
NA	NA	TRBV11-2	TRBJ2-2	CASSQTRDVELFF	TGTGCCAGCAGCCAAACCCGGGACGTGGAGCTGTTTTTT
NA	few	TRBV5-1	TRBJ2-5	CASRAGEVETQYF	TGCGCCAGCAGGGCAGGGGAGGTAGAGACCCAGTACTTC
NA	many	TRBV27	TRBJ2-3	CASSLGWGRDTQYF	TGTGCCAGCAGTTTAGGGTGGGGGAGGGATACGCAGTATTTT
TRBD1	NA	TRBV19	TRBJ1-5	CASSIGFGTGNYRSNQPQHF	TGTGCCAGTAGTATTGGCTTCGGGACAGGGAATTATAGGAGCAATCAGCCCCAGCATTTT
TRBD2	NA	TRBV7-9	TRBJ2-3	CASSPPGGDTQYF	TGTGCCAGCAGCCCCCCGGGAGGAGATACGCAGTATTTT
TRBD1	few	TRBV24-1	TRBJ2-3	CATSDLQGALGDTQYF	TGTGCCACCAGTGATCTCCAGGGGGCGCTTGGAGATACGCAGTATTTT
TRBD1	NA	TRBV5-1	TRBJ1-3	CASSFAGTGYGNTIYF	TGCGCCAGCAGCTTCGCCGGGACAGGGTATGGAAACACCATATATTTT
TRBD2	NA	TRBV5-1	TRBJ2-1	CASRGAGGVHNEQFF	TGCGCCAGCAGAGGCGCGGGAGGCGTACACAATGAGCAGTTCTTC
TRBD1	NA	TRBV3-1	TRBJ2-2	CASSQRTGGDTGELFF	TGTGCCAGCAGCCAAAGGACAGGGGGCGACACCGGGGAGCTGTTTTTT
TRBD2	NA	TRBV7-2	TRBJ2-2	CASTLGVAGSGELFF	TGTGCCAGCACCCTCGGGGTAGCGGGATCCGGGGAGCTGTTTTTT
TRBD2	many	TRBV7-3	TRBJ2-7	CASSLTASGGHEQYF	TGTGCCAGCAGCTTAACGGCTAGCGGGGGGCACGAGCAGTACTTC
TRBD2	many	TRBV11-1	TRBJ2-5	CASRLAGGTQYF	TGTGCCAGCAGACTAGCGGGGGGCACCCAGTACTTC
NA	many	TRBV7-2	TRBJ1-2	CASSRMGASHGYTF	TGTGCCAGCAGCCGTATGGGAGCGTCTCATGGCTACACCTTC
NA	many	TRBV18	TRBJ2-3	CASSPRLGGRDTQYF	TGTGCCAGCTCACCACGACTAGGGGGTCGAGATACGCAGTATTTT
NA	NA	TRBV6-6	TRBJ2-1	CASSYSPWMSDEQFF	TGTGCCAGCAGTTACTCCCCCTGGATGAGCGATGAGCAGTTCTTC
TRBD2	NA	TRBV20-1	TRBJ2-2	CSARVRRGTNTGELFF	TGCAGTGCTAGAGTGAGGCGGGGGACGAACACCGGGGAGCTGTTTTTT
TRBD1	many	TRBV7-8	TRBJ2-7	CASSSGLRSTGAYEQYF	TGTGCCAGCAGCTCAGGATTGAGAAGCACAGGGGCCTACGAGCAGTACTTC
TRBD1	NA	TRBV7-8	TRBJ1-5	CASSQGQGFSQPQHF	TGTGCCAGCAGCCAGGGACAGGGGTTCAGTCAGCCCCAGCATTTT
NA	NA	TRBV3-1	TRBJ2-3	CASSQEVTRSDTQYF	TGTGCCAGCAGCCAAGAGGTCACGCGCTCCGATACGCAGTATTTT
NA	NA	TRBV5-1	TRBJ1-1	CASSLDAKLNTEAFF	TGTGCCAGCAGCTTGGATGCGAAACTTAACACTGAAGCTTTCTTT
NA	many	TRBV28	TRBJ2-7	CASSFEVPPEQYF	TGTGCCAGCAGTTTTGAGGTGCCCCCCGAGCAGTACTTC
TRBD1	NA	TRBV18	TRBJ1-1	CSSSRGQGALGATEAFF	TGTTCCAGCTCACGTGGACAGGGGGCGCTGGGGGCCACTGAAGCTTTCTTT
TRBD1	many	TRBV3-1	TRBJ1-1	CASSPSGQDGTEAFF	TGTGCCAGCAGCCCCTCAGGACAGGATGGCACTGAAGCTTTCTTT
NA	many	TRBV7-9	TRBJ2-7	CASSLNTAGRTYEQYF	TGTGCCAGCAGCTTAAATACAGCCGGGCGCACCTACGAGCAGTACTTC
NA	few	TRBV28	TRBJ2-7	CASSLRIDLKSSYEQYF	TGTGCCAGCAGTTTAAGGATTGATCTTAAGAGCTCCTACGAGCAGTACTTC
NA	NA	TRBV6-2/TRBV6-3	TRBJ2-1	CASSYTSLRPYNEQFF	TGTGCCAGCAGTTATACCTCCCTAAGGCCCTACAATGAGCAGTTCTTC
NA	many	TRBV11-2	TRBJ2-1	CASSRLPDYYNEQFF	TGTGCCAGCAGCAGACTCCCGGACTACTACAATGAGCAGTTCTTC
TRBD2	few	TRBV20-1	TRBJ2-7	CSARAPAGGLEQYF	TGCAGTGCTAGAGCCCCAGCGGGGGGCTTGGAGCAGTACTTC
TRBD1	many	TRBV11-2	TRBJ2-1	CASSPGQGPYNEQFF	TGTGCCAGCAGCCCCGGACAGGGCCCCTACAATGAGCAGTTCTTC
NA	NA	TRBV20-1	TRBJ1-1	CSASAQRDTEAFF	TGCAGTGCTAGTGCCCAACGAGACACTGAAGCTTTCTTT
NA	many	TRBV20-1	TRBJ2-1	CSGRSFRPRTNEQFF	TGCAGTGGGAGGAGTTTTCGCCCTAGAACGAATGAGCAGTTCTTC
NA	NA	TRBV4-1	TRBJ2-5	CASSETGVSGETQYF	TGCGCCAGCAGCGAAACGGGAGTTTCGGGAGAGACCCAGTACTTC
NA	many	TRBV4-1	TRBJ2-7	CASSQLTSGSYEQYF	TGCGCCAGCAGCCAATTAACGTCAGGGAGCTACGAGCAGTACTTC
NA	few	TRBV7-2	TRBJ2-6	CASKWVGANVLTF	TGTGCCAGTAAATGGGTCGGGGCCAACGTCCTGACTTTC
NA	NA	TRBV28	TRBJ2-3	CASRPGRTGSVADTQYF	TGTGCCAGCAGACCCGGAAGGACGGGGAGTGTCGCAGATACGCAGTATTTT
NA	once	TRBV19	TRBJ1-2	CASADQNGGYGYTF	TGTGCCAGTGCCGATCAGAACGGCGGCTATGGCTACACCTTC
NA	NA	TRBV20-1	TRBJ1-6	CSARDHGGRGQNSPLHF	TGCAGTGCTAGAGATCACGGAGGCAGGGGCCAAAATTCACCCCTCCACTTT
NA	NA	TRBV6-1	TRBJ2-2	CASSEARYPAGELFF	TGTGCCAGCAGTGAAGCGAGGTATCCAGCCGGGGAGCTGTTTTTT
NA	NA	TRBV4-1	TRBJ1-1	CASSQSPWAGGTEAFF	TGCGCCAGCAGCCAATCCCCCTGGGCGGGGGGGACTGAAGCTTTCTTT
TRBD1	many	TRBV5-8	TRBJ1-5	CASSPYLTGGNQPQHF	TGTGCCAGCAGCCCCTACTTGACAGGGGGAAATCAGCCCCAGCATTTT
NA	few	TRBV6-2/TRBV6-3	TRBJ1-3	CASSYSESGNTIYF	TGTGCCAGCAGTTACTCGGAGTCTGGAAACACCATATATTTT
NA	few	TRBV9	TRBJ2-1	CASTGRDGYNEQFF	TGTGCCAGCACGGGGCGGGATGGGTACAATGAGCAGTTCTTC
NA	few	TRBV7-9	TRBJ2-1	CASSSLALNEQFF	TGTGCCAGCAGCTCCCTGGCCCTAAATGAGCAGTTCTTC
TRBD2	many	TRBV10-3	TRBJ2-5	CAISLELAGGGETQYF	TGTGCCATCAGCCTAGAACTAGCGGGAGGAGGAGAGACCCAGTACTTC
TRBD1	many	TRBV7-9	TRBJ2-7	CASSSTGTGNSYEQYF	TGTGCCAGCAGCTCGACCGGGACAGGGAATTCCTACGAGCAGTACTTC
NA	few	TRBV18	TRBJ2-1	CASSNSITGKLYNEQFF	TGTGCCAGCTCAAACTCCATAACAGGGAAGCTCTACAATGAGCAGTTCTTC
TRBD2	many	TRBV20-1	TRBJ2-5	CSARARTSGAYQETQYF	TGCAGTGCTAGAGCAAGGACTAGCGGGGCGTACCAAGAGACCCAGTACTTC
NA	few	TRBV5-6	TRBJ2-7	CASSLGSLYEQYF	TGTGCCAGCAGCTTGGGCTCCCTCTACGAGCAGTACTTC